A single sample is the source of the 26 T cell receptor beta chains below, sequenced in a study of vaccination and CD4 T cells after COVID-19. Once obtained from cultured CD4+ T cells, the DNA was sequenced using the Oncomine TCR Beta short-read assay. TCRdb re-called the PCR reads through MiXCR, storing one row per CDR3 protein. The data contain about 26,000 distinct CDR3 sequences, 50% to 65% of them singletons. For these receptors, no antigen is known. Treatment indicated: roughly 11-day PBMC culture with coronavirus spike peptide pools or control peptides (ViraFEST assay). The sequenced sample was CD4+ T cells from blood, cultured in vitro, obtained before SARS-CoV-2 vaccination. The receptors stem from a human donor who received a COVID-19 vaccine.

This clonotype came up a few times. This chain joins TRBV30 and TRBJ1-2; 7 bases agree with TRBD1. There are 13 residues in the CDR3. V lost 3 bases to trimming and J lost 3 bases; unmatched junction nucleotides: 4. The V gene's germline CDR1 is GTSNPN and CDR2 SVGIG (reference sequence). CDR3 DNA sequence: TGTGCCTGGAGGGAGACAGGGTACTATGGCTACACCTTC. Residues: CAWRETGYYGYTF.

This clonotype was found once. The rearrangement uses TRBV19 and TRBJ1-2, with 7 nucleotides matching TRBD1. J lost 0 bases, V lost 0 bases, and 10 bases had no gene match. The length of the CDR3 is 18 residues. From germline, CDR1 is LNHDA and CDR2 SQIVND (reference sequence). The CDR3 coding sequence is TGTGCCAGTAGTATAGACGACAGGGACCTCGATACTAACTATGGCTACACCTTC. Translation gives CASSIDDRDLDTNYGYTF. Complete variable domain (other parts from reference TRBV19 and TRBJ1-2): DGGITQSPKYLFRKEGQNVTLSCEQNLNHDAMYWYRQDPGQGLRLIYYSQIVNDFQKGDIAEGYSVSREKKESFPLTVTSAQKNPTAFYLCASSIDDRDLDTNYGYTFGSGTRLTVV.

The rearrangement links TRBV5-1 to TRBJ2-5; 8 nucleotides agree with TRBD2. CDR3 length: 16 amino acids. CDR1 is SGHRS, CDR2 YFSETQ, per germline. With V trimmed by 6 bases and J by 4 bases, 14 bases remained unmatched. CDR3 region: CASILRRGVKLETQYF. The CDR3 DNA reads as TGCGCCAGCATTTTGCGGCGGGGGGTCAAACTAGAGACCCAGTACTTC. The variable domain in full, completed from reference TRBV5-1 and TRBJ2-5, reads KAGVTQTPRYLIKTRGQQVTLSCSPISGHRSVSWYQQTPGQGLQFLFEYFSETQRNKGNFPGRFSGRQFSNSRSEMNVSTLELGDSALYLCASILRRGVKLETQYFGPGTRLLVL.

The CDR3 is CAWPSLDTGELFF. The CDR3 nucleotides read TGTGCCTGGCCTTCCTTGGACACCGGGGAGCTGTTTTTT. This chain uses TRBV30 with TRBJ2-2; D gene unclear. The ends were cut back, 5 bases at V and 3 bases at J, with 10 bases in the middle. In germline, CDR1 is GTSNPN, CDR2 SVGIG (reference sequence). CDR3 length: 13 amino acids.

The chain is built from TRBV7-2 and TRBJ2-3; D gene unclear. V was cut by 5 bases and J by 5 bases, with 5 bases left in between. This CDR3 has 11 amino acids. The germline CDR1 and CDR2 sequences are SGHTA and FQGNSA. The CDR3 reads CASSIGDTQYF. CDR3 nucleotide sequence: TGTGCCAGCAGCATCGGAGATACGCAGTATTTT.

The chain couples TRBV5-5 to TRBJ2-1; the D gene is possibly TRBD1 (6 bases). Germline-derived CDR1 and CDR2 are SGHKS and YYEKEE (reference sequence). This CDR3 spans 15 amino acids. V lost 2 bases to trimming and J lost 0 bases, with 9 bases between them. This chain's CDR3 is CASSFEGGSYNEQFF. CDR3 sequence (DNA): TGTGCCAGCAGCTTCGAAGGGGGCTCCTACAATGAGCAGTTCTTC.

V is TRBV2 and J is TRBJ1-4; 9 nucleotides line up with TRBD1. The length of the CDR3 is 15 residues. The ends lost 7 bases at V and 8 bases at J; junction bases unmatched: 11. Germline V gene sequence: CDR1 SNHLY, CDR2 FYNNEI. In nucleotides, the CDR3 is TGTGCCAGCAATACGGGGACAGGGCGGGCGGAAAAACTGTTTTTT. It codes for CASNTGTGRAEKLFF.

This clonotype was detected only a few times. The genes are TRBV7-6 and TRBJ2-5; 9 bases map to TRBD1. The CDR3 is 14 residues long. CDR1 SGHVS and CDR2 FNYEAQ come from the germline V gene. V trimming: 5 bases; J trimming: 6 bases; junction bases outside the gene matches: 7. The CDR3 bases are TGTGCCAGCAGCCGGACAGGGGAGGGGAAGACCCAGTACTTC. This gives the protein CASSRTGEGKTQYF. The entire variable domain, with the rest obtained from reference TRBV7-6 and TRBJ2-5, is as follows: GAGVSQSPRYKVTKRGQDVALRCDPISGHVSLYWYRQALGQGPEFLTYFNYEAQQDKSGLPNDRFSAERPEGSISTLTIQRTEQRDSAMYRCASSRTGEGKTQYFGPGTRLLVL.

This chain links TRBV27 with TRBJ2-4; D is possibly TRBD1 (5 bases). The V and J ends lost 6 bases and 3 bases respectively, with 12 bases between them. Germline V gene sequence: CDR1 MNHEY, CDR2 SMNVEV (reference sequence). The CDR3 is 14 amino acids. The CDR3, as DNA: TGTGCCAGCAGATTCAGGGTGGTCAAAAACATTCAGTACTTC. This codes for CASRFRVVKNIQYF.

This sequence joins TRBV24-1 and TRBJ2-2, with TRBD1 matching 7 bases. Unmatched junction bases numbered 10, after V lost 0 bases and J lost 7 bases. The length of the CDR3 is 17 residues. Looked up from germline, CDR1 is KGHDR and CDR2 is SFDVKD. The CDR3 coding sequence is TGTGCCACCAGTGATTTGCCCAGGGGGTTGGTGTACGGGGAGCTGTTTTTT. It is translated as CATSDLPRGLVYGELFF.

The chain combines TRBV20-1 with TRBJ2-2, with 8 bases identical to TRBD1. V was pared by 5 bases and J by 9 bases, with 5 bases of the junction left unmatched. The CDR3 extends over 12 amino acids. Looked up from germline, CDR1 is DFQATT and CDR2 is SNEGSKA (reference sequence). The CDR3, as DNA: TGCAGTGCTTTAAACAGGGGGAGGGAGCTGTTTTTT. Residues: CSALNRGRELFF.

The J gene is TRBJ2-7, the V gene TRBV20-1; the D call may be TRBD1 or TRBD2 (6 bases each). This CDR3 has 15 residues. CDR1 DFQATT and CDR2 SNEGSKA come from the germline V gene (reference sequence). Trimming shortened V by 1 base and J by 3 bases, and 16 bases separated the two germline ends. The CDR3 nucleotides read TGCAGTGCTAGAGGGGGGCGGGGACACATCTACGAGCAGTACTTC. Its translation is CSARGGRGHIYEQYF.

This clonotype was counted a few times. The J gene is TRBJ2-5, the V gene TRBV20-1; TRBD1 aligns across 8 bases. The ends lost 2 bases at V and 1 base at J; junction bases unmatched: 3. The CDR3 loop spans 14 amino acids. Looked up from germline, CDR1 is DFQATT and CDR2 is SNEGSKA (reference sequence). In nucleotides, the CDR3 is TGCAGTGCTAGACCAGACAGGGGCCAAGAGACCCAGTACTTC. Protein sequence: CSARPDRGQETQYF.

The chain has TRBV5-1 and TRBJ2-7; TRBD1 aligns across 10 bases. The J segment lost 4 bases and the V segment lost 4 bases, leaving 5 bases of the junction unmatched. The length of the CDR3 is 14 residues. The germline gives CDR1 SGHRS, CDR2 YFSETQ. The CDR3 reads CASSATGGKYEQYF. The CDR3 region has the DNA TGCGCCAGCAGCGCGACAGGGGGCAAGTACGAGCAGTACTTC. The full variable domain, completed using reference TRBV5-1 and TRBJ2-7, is KAGVTQTPRYLIKTRGQQVTLSCSPISGHRSVSWYQQTPGQGLQFLFEYFSETQRNKGNFPGRFSGRQFSNSRSEMNVSTLELGDSALYLCASSATGGKYEQYFGPGTRLTVT.

V gene TRBV19 combines with J gene TRBJ2-7, with TRBD1 identical over 9 bases. This CDR3 has 15 amino acids. CDR1 is LNHDA, CDR2 SQIVND, per germline (reference sequence). V was pared by 0 bases and J by 5 bases, with 5 bases of the junction left unmatched. As DNA, the CDR3 is TGTGCCAGTAGTATAGAAGGGACAGGGATCCACGAGCAGTACTTC. Translating it yields CASSIEGTGIHEQYF.

V and J are TRBV12-3 or TRBV12-4 and TRBJ2-1; TRBD2 agrees at 10 bases. This CDR3 has 17 amino acids. The J segment lost 1 base and the V segment lost 0 bases, leaving 3 bases of the junction unmatched. The DNA of the CDR3 is TGTGCCAGCAGTTTAGCTTATAGCGGGGGGTCCTACAATGAGCAGTTCTTC. It is translated as CASSLAYSGGSYNEQFF.

The chain carries TRBV6-5 and TRBJ1-4, with TRBD1 identical over 10 bases. The CDR3 has 14 amino acids. Germline CDR1 reads MNHEY; CDR2 reads SVGAGI. J was trimmed by 9 bases and V by 4 bases; bases with no gene match: 5. CDR3: CASSSGTGVKKLFF. The DNA of the CDR3 is TGTGCCAGCAGTTCCGGGACAGGGGTGAAAAAACTGTTTTTT.

The rearrangement uses TRBV10-3 and TRBJ2-7, with 9 bases lining up with TRBD1. Germline values: CDR1 ENHRY, CDR2 SYGVKD. The CDR3 is 13 residues long. V lost 10 bases to trimming and J lost 7 bases; unmatched junction nucleotides: 11. The DNA for the CDR3 is TGTGCCAACTCCGGGACAGGGATGGAAGAGCAGTACTTC. It codes for CANSGTGMEEQYF.

This sequence joins TRBV2 and TRBJ2-7; D not certain. The germline gives CDR1 SNHLY, CDR2 FYNNEI. V dropped 7 bases and J dropped 2 bases, with 12 bases sitting between them. The CDR3 contains 13 residues. The CDR3 spells CASTSGPTYEQYF. As DNA, the CDR3 is TGTGCCAGCACCTCGGGCCCTACCTACGAGCAGTACTTC.

V gene TRBV21-1 combines with J gene TRBJ2-1; TRBD1, the D gene given by the table, was not confirmed from the DNA. TRBV21-1 is a known pseudogene. The CDR3 runs to 13 residues. The CDR3 DNA reads as TGTGCCACTGGGACAGTGAGTAGGAATGAGCAGTTCTTC. Translation: CATGTVSRNEQFF.

The chain carries TRBV7-9 and TRBJ1-2; TRBD1 agrees at 10 bases. Germline CDR1 and CDR2: SEHNR and FQNEAQ (reference sequence). Unmatched junction bases numbered 5, after V lost 2 bases and J lost 8 bases. The CDR3 runs to 14 residues. The CDR3, as DNA: TGTGCCAGCAGCTTAACCGGGACAGGGGACGGCTACACCTTC. The encoded protein is CASSLTGTGDGYTF.

This clonotype was found a few times. The rearrangement links TRBV19 to TRBJ1-1; D might be TRBD1 (6 bases). CDR3 length: 15 amino acids. Trimming took off 1 base at V and 2 bases at J, with 11 bases between the two ends. Germline loops: CDR1 LNHDA, CDR2 SQIVND (reference sequence). This CDR3 is CASSIVAGGNTEAFF. The CDR3 bases are TGTGCCAGTAGTATAGTAGCCGGGGGCAACACTGAAGCTTTCTTT.

The V gene is TRBV6-5, the J gene TRBJ1-2, with D perhaps matching TRBD1 (5 bases). Trimming left V 0 bases short and J 7 bases short, with 18 bases between. The germline gives CDR1 MNHEY, CDR2 SVGAGI. This CDR3 is 16 amino acids long. The CDR3 bases are TGTGCCAGCAGTTACTCCGGGACGGGAAGTACTATTGGCTACACCTTC. Protein product: CASSYSGTGSTIGYTF.

The chain is built from TRBV20-1 and TRBJ2-1; 15 nucleotides match TRBD2. After removal of 5 bases from V and 2 bases from J, the junction contained 10 bases not matched to a gene. There are 18 residues in the CDR3. CDR1 and CDR2 from the germline V gene are DFQATT and SNEGSKA (reference sequence). The CDR3 spells CSAFKGLAGGGAYNEQFF. CDR3 DNA sequence: TGCAGTGCTTTTAAGGGACTAGCGGGGGGCGGTGCCTACAATGAGCAGTTCTTC.

This sequence joins TRBV5-4 and TRBJ1-1; 8 bases are a match to TRBD1. V lost 9 bases to trimming and J lost 1 base; unmatched junction nucleotides: 2. The CDR3 spans 12 residues. Germline assignment: CDR1 SGHNT and CDR2 YYREEE (reference sequence). CDR3 in amino acids: CATGGQNTEAFF. CDR3 nucleotide sequence: TGTGCCACAGGGGGCCAGAACACTGAAGCTTTCTTT.

In its sample, this clonotype was seen a few times. The V and J genes are TRBV6-1 and TRBJ1-1, with TRBD1 matching over 9 bases. The V gene end was trimmed by 4 bases and the J gene end by 3 bases; junction bases not matched to a gene: 6. This CDR3 region has 15 residues. Germline V CDR1 and CDR2: MNHNS, SASEGT. CDR3: CASSAGTGFDTEAFF. For the CDR3, the DNA is TGTGCCAGCAGTGCCGGGACAGGGTTTGACACTGAAGCTTTCTTT.